The table lists the clone carrying this T cell receptor (beta chain) with many counts. Its antigen is not identified. TCRdb reanalysed the reads using MiXCR and keeps one entry per CDR3 protein. Here the sample spans 150,000 to 190,000 distinct CDR3 sequences, about 20% being singletons. The source of the sample is a study of T cell repertoires in cytomegalovirus infection. Study-wide background: Public signatures in TCR beta pointed to CMV infection and matching HLA type. Regarding the study as a whole: Summed frequency of shared TCR beta families picked out CMV carriers who also had the relevant HLA. HLA-C-restricted CMV clonotypes gave the most frequent clonotype in two of eight donors.

This CDR3 spans 15 amino acids. V was clipped by 4 bases and J by 8 bases, with 18 bases between them. In germline, CDR1 is SGHTA, CDR2 FQGNSA. This chain uses TRBV7-2 with TRBJ2-1; D tentatively reads TRBD1 or TRBD2 (6 bases each). The sequenced sample consisted of PBMCs. This TCR derives from a human donor in good health (CMV status not recorded). Some clones in this sample may be carry-over from other donors' samples. The chain's CDR3 is CASSSKDGGPDEQFF. CDR3 bases: TGTGCCAGCAGCTCAAAGGATGGGGGGCCGGATGAGCAGTTCTTC.